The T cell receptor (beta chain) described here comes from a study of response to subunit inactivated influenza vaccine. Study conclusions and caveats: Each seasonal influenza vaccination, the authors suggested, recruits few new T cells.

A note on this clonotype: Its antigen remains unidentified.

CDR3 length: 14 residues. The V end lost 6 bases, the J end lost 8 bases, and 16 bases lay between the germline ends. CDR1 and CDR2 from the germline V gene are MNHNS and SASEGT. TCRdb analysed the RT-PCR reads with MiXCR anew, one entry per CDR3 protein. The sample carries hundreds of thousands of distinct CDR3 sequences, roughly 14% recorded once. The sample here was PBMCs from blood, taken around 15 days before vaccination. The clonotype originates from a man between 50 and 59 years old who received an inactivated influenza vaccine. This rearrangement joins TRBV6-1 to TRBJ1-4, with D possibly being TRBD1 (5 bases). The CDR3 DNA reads TGTGCCAGCAGCCCGGGACCCCTAAGGGAAAAACTGTTTTTT. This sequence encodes CASSPGPLREKLFF.